This paragraph reports one T cell receptor beta chain. Time point: newly diagnosed GD, antithyroid drugs for less than 3 months. RNA extracted from PBMCs served as the sequencing template. Germline-derived CDR1 and CDR2 are MNHGY and SVAAGI. CDR3 length equals 15 residues. V was trimmed by 3 bases and J by 2 bases, leaving 8 bases between them. The source of the sample is a study of regulatory T cells in long-lasting Graves disease. Libraries of TCR beta came from iRepertoire HTBI primers plus Arm-PCR of CDR3 regions. TCRdb re-called the multiplex PCR reads with MiXCR, one entry per CDR3 protein. The sample shows hundreds of thousands of distinct CDR3 sequences, about 16% of them seen only once. These data also featured in a second study, about T cells in Graves' hyperthyroidism and ophthalmopathy. That work adds: Among thyroid clonotypes expanded above 0.001, most also appeared in blood.

The clonotype originates from a man aged 18-30 years with Graves disease. Specimen: peripheral blood mononuclear cells (PBMCs), collected at new diagnosis, from a patient treated with antithyroid drugs. The chain recombines TRBV6-9 with TRBJ1-6, with D unclear. The CDR3 DNA reads TGTGCCAGCAGTTACTCGAAGGCCTATAATTCACCCCTCCACTTT. Translated, it gives CASSYSKAYNSPLHF.